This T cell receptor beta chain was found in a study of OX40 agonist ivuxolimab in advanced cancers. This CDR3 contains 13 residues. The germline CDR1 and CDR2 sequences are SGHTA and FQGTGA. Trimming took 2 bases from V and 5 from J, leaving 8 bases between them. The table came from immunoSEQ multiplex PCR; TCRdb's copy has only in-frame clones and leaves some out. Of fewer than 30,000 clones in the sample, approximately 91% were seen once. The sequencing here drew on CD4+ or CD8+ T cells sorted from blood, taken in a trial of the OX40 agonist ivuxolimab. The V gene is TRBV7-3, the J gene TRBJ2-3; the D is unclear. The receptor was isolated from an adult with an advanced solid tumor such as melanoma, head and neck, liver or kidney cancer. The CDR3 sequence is CASSLYGIDTQYF. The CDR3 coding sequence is TGTGCCAGCAGCTTATATGGCATAGATACGCAGTATTTT.